The sequence of this TCR beta chain was determined in a study of T cells in Graves' hyperthyroidism and ophthalmopathy. Points on this clonotype: Its specificity is not known.

The CDR3 is made up of 14 amino acids. Germline-derived CDR1 and CDR2 are SEHNR and FQNEAQ (reference sequence). Deletions cut 1 base from V and 2 bases from J, with 7 bases between. Study-wide results and caveats: From stable hyperthyroidism, ophthalmopathy was separated by a 13 V-J model.

Researchers amplified the TCR beta CDR3 regions from RNA transcripts. Using the HTBI primer set, a first-round RT-PCR was run on the TCR CDR3. TCRdb re-derived calls from the multiplex PCR reads in MiXCR, one entry per CDR3 protein. The table records some 250,000 distinct CDR3 sequences, roughly 15% of them present only once. The study collected blood at first hyperthyroidism diagnosis, before any ophthalmopathy symptoms arose. The source of the PBMCs was approximately 10 ml of fresh peripheral blood. The sequencing input was blood. This chain connects TRBV7-9 to TRBJ2-3; D is ambiguous. The receptor was derived from a woman between 35 and 50 years old with Graves' hyperthyroidism that later progressed to Graves' ophthalmopathy. CDR3 coding DNA: TGTGCCAGCAGCTTAGATCCGTCCACAGATACGCAGTATTTT. Translation gives CASSLDPSTDTQYF.